The present TCR beta chain was sequenced within a study of siplizumab effects on memory and regulatory T cells (dated by TCRdb to the late 2010s). Study-level background: The study looked at the effect of siplizumab, an anti-CD2 antibody, on alloreactive T-cell subsets in allogeneic mixed lymphocyte reactions made from human PBMCs.

TCRbeta CDR3 sequencing was performed on sorted unstimulated T cells and on proliferating T cells recovered from mixed lymphocyte reactions. Fresh whole blood from ten HLA-typed healthy donors was used as the source from which PBMCs were isolated. V has 3 bases trimmed and J has 1 base trimmed; junction bases matching no gene number 9. Spanning cysteine to phenylalanine, the CDR3 consists of 16 amino acids. Just CDR3 DNA is preserved here, 48 bases in frame from base 1. In the germline V gene, CDR1 corresponds to SGHNT and CDR2 to YENEEA. This clone appeared a single time. It has no known antigen specificity. Nothing much larger sits one base from this clone, and base qualities are not available. Library prep was done by the immunoSEQ multiplex PCR assay. The deep sequencing platform assayed some 90,000 TCR templates per sample. Genomic DNA extracted from sorted T cells was used for TCRbeta CDR3 sequencing. From the authors' description of their analysis: The R programming language was used for clonal analysis of the TCRbeta CDR3 data. Unstimulated samples were compared with post-reaction CFSE-low samples to define alloreactive CD4+ and CD8+ clones. Regulatory or non-regulatory origin of alloreactive CD4+ clones was assigned by matching sequences to the sorted unstimulated Treg and non-Treg repertoires. The table comes from immuneACCESS by way of TCRdb, which keeps in-frame sequences with V and J called. Part of the clones is missing from these tables; in studies checked, under half for an unresolved V gene and the rest for unknown reasons. V and J calls and clone size are those listed in that table; D and trimming were worked out from the DNA. The sample profile shows 87,000 or so clones; around 89% of them were found once. Of the sample, 15% is held by the ten largest clones.

Overall results and qualifications from the work: A naive or memory phenotype could not be assigned to roughly 80-97% of proliferating CD4+ or CD8+ clones. Because sequences below about 10^-5 frequency were poorly captured, only a minor fraction of alloreactive clones could be mapped to unstimulated subsets. Among mappable alloreactive CD4+ clones, the Treg-derived fraction averaged approximately 69% with siplizumab versus 25% to 30% in control reactions. The cumulative frequency of alloreactive sequences that could be traced back to unstimulated CD4+ memory T cells was significantly reduced by siplizumab. Whether proliferating Tregs from siplizumab cultures actually had suppressive function was not functionally confirmed. Compared with memory T cells, unstimulated naive T cells appeared more diverse, and naive cells seemed to make a substantial contribution to the alloresponse.

This receptor chain uses TRBV11-3 and TRBJ2-7; TRBD2 agrees with 7 junctional bases. Sample: CD4+ T cells sorted from blood. The source is a human donor in good health. CDR3 loop: CASSFGAAGASYEQYF. The nucleotides are TGTGCCAGCAGCTTTGGCGCCGCGGGAGCTTCCTACGAGCAGTACTTC.